The present T cell receptor (beta chain) was sequenced within a study of cytomegalovirus exposure and HLA in healthy donors. Study-level findings and limits: A missense variant in DCLRE1C was later tied to TCR beta V- and J-gene trimming.

In the case of this clone: Its cognate antigen is unknown.

There are 14 residues in the CDR3. CDR1 and CDR2 from the germline V gene are MDHEN and SYDVKM. The V gene lost 5 bases and the J gene lost 2 bases, with 12 bases spanning the gap. Primers for the PCR totalled 60 Vbeta and 13 Jbeta. The method was immunoSEQ multiplex PCR; TCRdb's version includes in-frame clones alone and lacks a portion of them. The sample has some 200,000 clones, around 79% seen once. J is TRBJ2-5 and V is TRBV28; a weak D match, TRBD1 (5 bases). What was sequenced was PBMCs. The receptor was derived from a male donor in good health and CMV-seropositive. The CDR3 nucleotides read TGTGCCAGCAGTAGCAGGGTTCAGCAAGAGACCCAGTACTTC. Its protein is CASSSRVQQETQYF.